The entry that follows covers one T cell receptor (beta chain) sequence. Profiled with immunoSEQ multiplex PCR; TCRdb holds only in-frame clones, not every one. The sample lists about 170,000 clones, roughly four fifths seen once, with around 7.6% in the top ten. The data were taken from a study of blood T cell repertoires in COVID-19. Overall study: COVID-19 samples from acute and convalescent phases originated in the United States, Italy and Spain.

This CDR3 has 13 amino acids. Germline loops: CDR1 SGHDN, CDR2 FVKESK. Trimming pared 0 bases from V and 5 bases from J, leaving 7 bases between. The TCR sequence derives from a man aged 40-55 years who had recovered from COVID-19. Sequencing was done on a sample of peripheral blood. The V gene is TRBV14, the J gene TRBJ1-1; D unresolved. In nucleotides, the CDR3 is TGTGCCAGCAGCCAAGAACTCTGGACTGAAGCTTTCTTT. Amino acid sequence: CASSQELWTEAFF.